This T cell receptor beta chain derives from a study of blood T cell repertoires in COVID-19. The wider study: PBMCs, B-cell-depleted T cells, or T cells were the source of the cDNA or gDNA that made up the material.

Source study methods: Estimation of nucleated cell counts was performed using reference gene primer amplification. Libraries were prepared by immunoSEQ multiplex PCR; TCRdb keeps only in-frame clonotypes and omits some of them. D and trimming were read from the DNA, whereas the V and J calls and clone size are those reported in that table. The sample holds about 170,000 clones, 80% to 85% seen once. The sequence came from a human donor with acute or convalescent COVID-19. The donor label of this sample is uncertain. The specimen sequenced was peripheral blood.

The CDR3 loop reads CASSLSGYNEQFF. DNA for the CDR3: TGTGCCAGCAGCTTATCCGGGTACAATGAGCAGTTCTTC. V usage is TRBV7-3 and J usage is TRBJ2-1; no clear D. CDR1 is SGHTA and CDR2 is FQGTGA in the germline V gene. V gave up 2 bases and J gave up 4 bases, with 6 bases separating them. The CDR3 is made up of 13 amino acids.